The present entry profiles one T cell receptor beta chain with its context. The antigen is undetermined. The source of the sample is a study of vaccination and CD4 T cells after COVID-19. Study as a whole: Each post-COVID sample was drawn after diagnosis, and the median interval was roughly 97 days (range 35 to 161).

This CDR3 is built from 17 residues. Per the germline V gene, CDR1 is SGHDN and CDR2 is FVKESK. V shed 4 bases, J shed 3 bases, and the junction held 13 bases outside the gene matches. Noted treatment: roughly 10-day PBMC culture with coronavirus spike peptide pools or control peptides (ViraFEST assay). About 2.1 million PBMCs were grown per well alongside 9 to 10 IU/ml IL-2 and 7.5 to 10 ug/ml peptide pools. Oncomine TCR Beta short-read sequencing was applied to DNA from cultured CD4+ T cells. Genomic DNA was isolated from cultured CD4+ T cells. TCRdb ran MiXCR on the PCR reads and lists one entry per CDR3 protein. The sample records about 20,000 distinct CDR3 sequences, 50% to 60% being singletons.

The receptor's source is a human donor who had recovered from COVID-19. The chain combines TRBV14 with TRBJ1-1; TRBD1 matches at 8 bases. Sequenced here: CD4+ T cells from blood, cultured in vitro, sampled before SARS-CoV-2 vaccination. The CDR3 nucleotides read TGTGCCAGCAGCCCATCCGGACAGGGCAGGGTTTACACTGAAGCTTTCTTT. Its translation is CASSPSGQGRVYTEAFF.